These 13 T cell receptor beta chains were sequenced from one sample in a study of cytomegalovirus exposure and HLA in healthy donors. Researchers ran the PCR with 60 Vbeta and 13 Jbeta primers. Profiled with immunoSEQ multiplex PCR; TCRdb holds only in-frame clones, not every one. Among some 150,000 clones listed, around 82% were seen once. What was sequenced was PBMCs. The receptors originated from a male donor in good health and CMV-seronegative.

The J gene is TRBJ2-2, the V gene TRBV9, with D unresolved. Germline V gives CDR1 SGDLS, CDR2 YYNGEE. CDR3 length: 14 amino acids. Trimming shortened V by 1 base and J by 7 bases, and 11 bases separated the two germline ends. In DNA, the CDR3 is TGTGCCAGCAGCGTAAGAGATTTGAACGGGGAGCTGTTTTTT. Its translation: CASSVRDLNGELFF. The full variable domain, rest sourced from reference TRBV9 and TRBJ2-2, is DSGVTQTPKHLITATGQRVTLRCSPRSGDLSVYWYQQSLDQGLQFLIQYYNGEERAKGNILERFSAQQFPDLHSELNLSSLELGDSALYFCASSVRDLNGELFFGEGSRLTVL.

In this sample, this clone turned up once. The V and J genes are TRBV5-4 and TRBJ1-1, with D tentatively TRBD1 (5 bases). Trimming left V 4 bases short and J 1 base short, with 14 bases between. The CDR3 consists of 15 residues. Germline CDR1 is SGHNT and CDR2 is YYREEE (reference sequence). Here the CDR3 reads CASSRLSDRNTEAFF. The CDR3 DNA is TGTGCCAGCAGCCGCCTATCCGACAGGAACACTGAAGCTTTCTTT.

V gene TRBV14 combines with J gene TRBJ2-3; D is uncertain. The germline CDR1 and CDR2 sequences are SGHDN and FVKESK. This CDR3 has 15 residues. V shed 0 bases and J shed 3 bases, with 10 bases lying between them. For the CDR3, the DNA is TGTGCCAGCAGCCAAGAGGTCGTCAGGACAGATACGCAGTATTTT. This translates into CASSQEVVRTDTQYF.

The gene calls are TRBV5-8 and TRBJ2-4; D call uncertain. CDR1 is SGHTS and CDR2 is YDEGEE in the germline V gene. There are 15 residues in the CDR3. V dropped 0 bases and J dropped 3 bases, with 10 bases sitting between them. CDR3 DNA: TGTGCCAGCAGCTTGGCCAGGATTAGCAAAAACATTCAGTACTTC. Translation: CASSLARISKNIQYF.

The genes are TRBV29-1 and TRBJ2-2; TRBD1 matches 11 bases. Germline lookup yields CDR1 SQVTM and CDR2 ANQGSEA. CDR3 length: 15 residues. Trimming at V came to 7 bases and at J to 7 bases, leaving 11 bases not matched to a gene. The CDR3 coding sequence is TGCAGCGGTGGACAGGGGGCATTCGGTAGCGGGGAGCTGTTTTTT. Protein sequence: CSGGQGAFGSGELFF.

This clone appeared once. This chain joins TRBV5-5 and TRBJ2-4; tentative D call: TRBD1 (6 bases). The CDR3 sequence is 14 residues long. Trimming left V 6 bases short and J 4 bases short, with 14 bases between. The germline V gene encodes CDR1 SGHKS and CDR2 YYEKEE (reference sequence). CDR3 nucleotide sequence: TGTGCCAGCAACCAACAGGGATTTAAAAACATTCAGTACTTC. This encodes CASNQQGFKNIQYF.

The CDR3 loop is CASSLGGLAGSEEQYF. CDR3 in DNA: TGTGCCAGCAGCTTGGGGGGACTAGCGGGATCGGAAGAGCAGTACTTC. The V gene is TRBV5-4, the J gene TRBJ2-5, with 13 bases lining up with TRBD2. Trimming took 0 bases from V and 11 from J; bases not matched to a gene: 10. This CDR3 is built from 16 residues. The germline CDR1 and CDR2 sequences are SGHNT and YYREEE (reference sequence).

The genes are TRBV7-8 and TRBJ1-1; no clear D. CDR1 is SGHVS, CDR2 FQNEAQ, per germline. The CDR3 sequence is 14 residues long. Deletions cut 1 base from V and 1 base from J, with 7 bases between. The CDR3 loop reads CASSLVRGNTEAFF. In nucleotides, the CDR3 is TGTGCCAGCAGCTTAGTTCGGGGGAACACTGAAGCTTTCTTT. Looking up the rest from reference TRBV7-8 and TRBJ1-1 gives the full variable domain: GAGVSQSPRYKVAKRGQDVALRCDPISGHVSLFWYQQALGQGPEFLTYFQNEAQLDKSGLPSDRFFAERPEGSVSTLKIQRTQQEDSAVYLCASSLVRGNTEAFFGQGTRLTVV.

The chain has TRBV6-5 and TRBJ2-2; TRBD2 agrees at 10 bases. CDR3 size: 15 residues. Germline V gives CDR1 MNHEY, CDR2 SVGAGI. The J segment lost 6 bases and the V segment lost 7 bases, leaving 8 bases of the junction unmatched. The chain's CDR3 is CASMIAGGLAGELFF. For the CDR3, the DNA is TGTGCCAGCATGATAGCGGGGGGACTTGCCGGGGAGCTGTTTTTT.

The chain links TRBV25-1 to TRBJ1-6, with 10 bases lining up with TRBD1. Germline CDR1 reads MGHDK; CDR2 reads SYGVNS. The CDR3 is 14 amino acids. J gave up 14 bases and V 0 bases, and 4 bases lay outside the gene matches. The CDR3 reads CASSEYRDRGTLHF. CDR3 in DNA: TGTGCCAGCAGTGAATATCGGGACAGGGGAACCCTCCACTTT.

The chain recombines TRBV6-1 with TRBJ2-3; 10 bases match TRBD2. Germline CDR1 reads MNHNS; CDR2 reads SASEGT. V lost 2 bases to trimming and J lost 4 bases; unmatched junction nucleotides: 6. The CDR3 has 16 amino acids. The CDR3 reads CASSESSGGAADTQYF. In DNA form, the CDR3 reads TGTGCCAGCAGTGAATCGAGCGGGGGGGCTGCAGATACGCAGTATTTT.

The V and J genes are TRBV9 and TRBJ1-3; 10 bases are a match to TRBD1. CDR1 and CDR2 from the germline V gene are SGDLS and YYNGEE. V gave up 4 bases and J gave up 5 bases; unmatched junction bases: 18. This CDR3 comprises 19 residues. The CDR3 loop reads CASSSFFQGDRGPRNTIYF. The CDR3, as DNA: TGTGCCAGCAGCTCCTTTTTTCAGGGGGACAGGGGTCCCAGAAACACCATATATTTT.

The CDR3 here is CASSPGQGNYGYTF. The CDR3 DNA is TGTGCCAGTAGTCCCGGACAGGGTAACTATGGCTACACCTTC. The chain has TRBV19 and TRBJ1-2; 8 positions match TRBD1. The ends lost 5 bases at V and 1 base at J; junction bases unmatched: 3. Germline CDR1 reads LNHDA; CDR2 reads SQIVND (reference sequence). The CDR3 contains 14 residues.